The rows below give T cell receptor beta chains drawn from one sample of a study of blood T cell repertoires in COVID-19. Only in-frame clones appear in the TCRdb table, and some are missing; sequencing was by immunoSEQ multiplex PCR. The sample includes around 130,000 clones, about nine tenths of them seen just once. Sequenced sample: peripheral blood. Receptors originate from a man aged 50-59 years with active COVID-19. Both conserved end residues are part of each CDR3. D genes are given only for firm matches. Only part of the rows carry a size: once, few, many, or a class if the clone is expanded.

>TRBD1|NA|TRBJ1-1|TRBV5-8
CASSPPPDRPNTEAFF
TGTGCCAGCAGCCCCCCACCGGACAGGCCGAACACTGAAGCTTTCTTT
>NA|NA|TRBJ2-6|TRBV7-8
CASSPRDTPSGANVLTF
TGTGCCAGCAGCCCAAGGGACACCCCCTCTGGGGCCAACGTCCTGACTTTC
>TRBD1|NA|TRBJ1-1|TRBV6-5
CASIQGTNTEAFF
TGTGCCAGCATACAGGGGACGAACACTGAAGCTTTCTTT
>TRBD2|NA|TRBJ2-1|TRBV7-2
CASSLGSGSPNEQFF
TGTGCCAGCAGCTTAGGTAGCGGGAGCCCCAATGAGCAGTTCTTC
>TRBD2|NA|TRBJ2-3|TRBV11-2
CASSLDPRTSGSTDTQYF
TGTGCCAGCAGCTTAGACCCCCGGACTAGCGGGAGCACAGATACGCAGTATTTT
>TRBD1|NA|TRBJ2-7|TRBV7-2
CASSLRQGVDEQYF
TGTGCCAGCAGCCTACGACAGGGGGTGGACGAGCAGTACTTC
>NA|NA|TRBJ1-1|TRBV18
CASSPPTRAMNTEAFF
TGTGCCAGCTCACCACCGACCAGGGCGATGAACACTGAAGCTTTCTTT
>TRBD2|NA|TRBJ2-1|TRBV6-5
CASSRTSGSLDEQFF
TGTGCCAGCAGCAGGACTAGCGGGAGTTTGGATGAGCAGTTCTTC
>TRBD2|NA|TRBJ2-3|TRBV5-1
CASSLGTVAGADTQYF
TGCGCCAGCAGCTTGGGAACAGTAGCGGGAGCAGATACGCAGTATTTT
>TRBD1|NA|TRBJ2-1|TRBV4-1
CASSQELMDRANEQFF
TGCGCCAGCAGCCAAGAACTGATGGACAGGGCTAATGAGCAGTTCTTC
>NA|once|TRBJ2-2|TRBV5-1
CASSSPTKLTGELFF
TGCGCCAGCAGCTCCCCGACAAAACTCACCGGGGAGCTGTTTTTT
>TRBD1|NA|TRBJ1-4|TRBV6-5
CASRPGTALNEKLFF
TGTGCCAGCAGGCCCGGGACAGCCCTTAATGAAAAACTGTTTTTT
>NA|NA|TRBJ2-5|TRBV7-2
CASSRWRSQETQYF
TGTGCCAGCAGCCGCTGGAGGAGTCAAGAGACCCAGTACTTC
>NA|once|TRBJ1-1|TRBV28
CASGTLRRVNTEAFF
TGTGCCAGCGGAACACTAAGACGGGTAAACACTGAAGCTTTCTTT
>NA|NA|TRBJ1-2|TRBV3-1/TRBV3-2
CASSQGGVHGYTF
TGTGCCAGCAGCCAAGGGGGAGTCCATGGCTACACCTTC
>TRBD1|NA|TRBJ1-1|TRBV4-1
CASTLHRGPNTEAFF
TGCGCCAGCACCCTCCACAGGGGACCGAACACTGAAGCTTTCTTT
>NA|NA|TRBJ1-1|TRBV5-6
CASSFGPLGEAFF
TGTGCCAGCAGCTTTGGGCCACTTGGTGAAGCTTTCTTT
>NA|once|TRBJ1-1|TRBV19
CASSMGGSTEAFF
TGTGCCAGTAGTATGGGGGGAAGCACTGAAGCTTTCTTT
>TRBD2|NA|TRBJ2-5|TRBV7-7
CASSLVGLAGETQYF
TGTGCCAGCAGCTTAGTCGGCCTAGCGGGGGAGACCCAGTACTTC
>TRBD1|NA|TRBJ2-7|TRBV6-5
CASRRDRAGEQYF
TGTGCCAGCAGACGGGACAGGGCAGGCGAGCAGTACTTC
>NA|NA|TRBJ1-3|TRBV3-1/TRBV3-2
CASSQDSIGGNTIYF
TGTGCCAGCAGCCAAGACAGTATAGGAGGTAACACCATATATTTT
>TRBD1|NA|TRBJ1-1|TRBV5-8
CASRPGGSTEAFF
TGTGCCAGCAGACCAGGGGGATCCACTGAAGCTTTCTTT
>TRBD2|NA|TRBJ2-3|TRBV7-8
CASSLDGGDTTDTQYF
TGTGCCAGCAGCTTAGACGGGGGGGATACCACAGATACGCAGTATTTT
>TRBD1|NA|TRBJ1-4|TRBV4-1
CASSPGQGNEKLFF
TGCGCCAGCAGCCCGGGACAGGGGAATGAAAAACTGTTTTTT
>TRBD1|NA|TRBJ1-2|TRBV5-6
CASSLGQGGYGYTF
TGTGCCAGCAGCTTAGGACAGGGTGGCTATGGCTACACCTTC
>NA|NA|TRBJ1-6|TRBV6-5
CASSYAGVNSPLHF
TGTGCCAGCAGTTACGCAGGGGTTAATTCACCCCTCCACTTT
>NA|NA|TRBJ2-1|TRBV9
CASSAEQWTSNEQFF
TGTGCCAGCAGCGCAGAACAGTGGACATCCAATGAGCAGTTCTTC
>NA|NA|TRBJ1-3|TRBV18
CASSPLPQGERDTIYF
TGTGCCAGCTCACCACTCCCACAGGGAGAGCGAGACACCATATATTTT
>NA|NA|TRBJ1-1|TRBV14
CASSSRFGGTEAFF
TGTGCCAGCAGCTCCCGGTTCGGGGGAACTGAAGCTTTCTTT
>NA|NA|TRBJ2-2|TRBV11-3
CASSSLFGELFF
TGTGCCAGCAGCTCTCTCTTCGGGGAGCTGTTTTTT
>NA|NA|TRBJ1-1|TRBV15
CATKPQEARNTEAFF
TGTGCCACCAAGCCCCAGGAGGCCAGGAACACTGAAGCTTTCTTT
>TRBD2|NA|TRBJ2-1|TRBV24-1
CATSQAGVSYNEQFF
TGTGCCACCAGTCAAGCGGGAGTCTCCTACAATGAGCAGTTCTTC
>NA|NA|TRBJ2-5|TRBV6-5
CASSRDRQETQYF
TGTGCCAGCAGCAGAGACAGGCAAGAGACCCAGTACTTC
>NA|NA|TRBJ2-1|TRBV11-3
CASTPGGGHEQFF
TGTGCCAGCACCCCGGGTGGCGGCCATGAGCAGTTCTTC
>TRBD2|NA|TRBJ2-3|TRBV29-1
CSVEDRGELAGLAHTQYF
TGCAGCGTTGAAGACAGGGGGGAGCTAGCGGGACTTGCCCATACGCAGTATTTT
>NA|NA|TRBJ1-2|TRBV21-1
CASTTGHGNYGYTF
TGTGCCAGCACCACGGGACACGGAAACTATGGCTACACCTTC
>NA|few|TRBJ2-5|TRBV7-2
CASSLTPRETQYF
TGTGCCAGCAGCTTAACCCCCCGGGAGACCCAGTACTTC
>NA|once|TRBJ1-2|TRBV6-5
CASKGGDSYGYTF
TGTGCCAGCAAGGGCGGAGACAGTTATGGCTACACCTTC
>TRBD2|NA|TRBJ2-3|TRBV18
CASSTSGSPADTQYF
TGTGCCAGCTCAACTAGCGGGAGTCCAGCAGATACGCAGTATTTT
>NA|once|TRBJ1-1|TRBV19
CASSGLQGNTEAFF
TGTGCCAGTAGTGGCCTCCAGGGGAACACTGAAGCTTTCTTT
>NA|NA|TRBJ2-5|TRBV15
CATSTPSLGAETQYF
TGTGCCACCAGCACCCCAAGTTTGGGGGCAGAGACCCAGTACTTC
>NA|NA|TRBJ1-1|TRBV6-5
CASSLTDPNTEAFF
TGTGCCAGCAGTTTAACAGATCCGAACACTGAAGCTTTCTTT
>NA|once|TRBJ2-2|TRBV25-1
CAAKQGGAGGELFF
TGTGCCGCTAAACAGGGGGGGGCTGGCGGGGAGCTGTTTTTT
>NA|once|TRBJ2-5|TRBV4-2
CASSPTWGQQETQYF
TGTGCCAGCAGCCCGACCTGGGGGCAACAAGAGACCCAGTACTTC
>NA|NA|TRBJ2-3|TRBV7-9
CASSPYTDTQYF
TGTGCCAGCAGCCCCTATACAGATACGCAGTATTTT
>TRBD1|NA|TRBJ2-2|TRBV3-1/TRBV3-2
CASRARTGHTGELFF
TGTGCCAGCAGGGCTAGGACAGGGCACACCGGGGAGCTGTTTTTT
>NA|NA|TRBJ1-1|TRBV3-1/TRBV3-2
CASSPSGTNTEAFF
TGTGCCAGCAGCCCTAGTGGTACGAACACTGAAGCTTTCTTT
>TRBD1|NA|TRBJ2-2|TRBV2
CASSLQGSLNTGELFF
TGTGCCAGCAGTTTACAGGGGTCCCTGAACACCGGGGAGCTGTTTTTT
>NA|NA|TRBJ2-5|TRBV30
CAWSVPFERGETQYF
TGTGCCTGGAGTGTACCCTTCGAGAGGGGGGAGACCCAGTACTTC
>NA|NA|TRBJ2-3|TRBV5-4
CASSSEKKTGSTDTQYF
TGTGCCAGCAGCTCCGAGAAAAAGACAGGCAGCACAGATACGCAGTATTTT
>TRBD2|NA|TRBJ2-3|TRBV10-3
CAISSFPGKRGQDTQYF
TGTGCCATCAGTAGTTTCCCGGGAAAGCGGGGCCAAGATACGCAGTATTTT
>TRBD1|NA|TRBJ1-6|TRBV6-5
CASSPRDRVGSPLHF
TGTGCCAGCAGCCCCCGGGACAGGGTCGGTTCACCCCTCCACTTT
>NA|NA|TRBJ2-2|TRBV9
CASSPVASNTGELFF
TGTGCCAGCAGTCCGGTTGCCTCGAACACCGGGGAGCTGTTTTTT
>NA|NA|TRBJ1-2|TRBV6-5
CASSYTSGDYGYTF
TGTGCCAGCAGTTACACCTCAGGGGACTATGGCTACACCTTC
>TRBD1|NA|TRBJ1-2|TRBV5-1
CASSLRQGAHGYTF
TGCGCCAGCAGCTTGAGACAGGGGGCTCATGGCTACACCTTC